This TCR beta chain came from a study of response to subunit inactivated influenza vaccine. This clonotype was detected ten times or more. Germline loops: CDR1 LGHNA, CDR2 YNFKEQ. V was shortened by 4 bases and J by 6 bases, with 16 bases between the two germline ends. The CDR3 totals 15 residues. TCRdb re-derived calls from the RT-PCR reads in MiXCR, one entry per CDR3 protein. The sample carries roughly 500,000 distinct CDR3 sequences, approximately 24% recorded once. The receptor's source is a middle-aged man who received an inactivated influenza vaccine. The gene calls are TRBV4-2 and TRBJ1-3; D is perhaps TRBD1 (6 bases). The source was CD4+ T cells sorted from PBMCs, collected more than 4 days after vaccination. CDR3 sequence: CASSLERGSENTIYF. For the CDR3, the DNA is TGTGCCAGCAGCCTCGAAAGGGGGAGTGAAAACACCATATATTTT.